The entry that follows covers one T cell receptor (beta chain) sequence. TCRdb's copy holds only in-frame clones and misses some; the assay was immunoSEQ multiplex PCR. This sample has about 29,000 clones, with about 78% found just once. The data derive from a study of cytotoxic CD8 clonotypes in ibrutinib-treated CLL. CDR3 length equals 14 residues. V was clipped by 5 bases and J by 0 bases, with 11 bases between them. Germline assignment: CDR1 SEHNR and CDR2 FQNEAQ (reference sequence). The rearrangement joins TRBV7-9 to TRBJ2-7; D not certain. The clonotype originates from a human donor with chronic lymphocytic leukemia. The source was PBMCs, collected after 36 months of ibrutinib treatment. CDR3: CASSPGTDSYEQYF. In DNA, the CDR3 is TGTGCCAGCAGCCCTGGAACCGACTCCTACGAGCAGTACTTC.